A selection of T cell receptor beta chains follows, all from one sample in a study of blood T cell repertoires in COVID-19. The repertoire was sequenced with immunoSEQ multiplex PCR; TCRdb's copy has only in-frame clones and lacks some. Among about 80,000 clones listed, around nine tenths were seen once. Sequenced material: peripheral blood. The receptor source for this set is a woman older than 75 with active or convalescent COVID-19. CDR3s include the opening cysteine and the closing phenylalanine or tryptophan.

V	J	CDR3
TRBV2	TRBJ2-5	CASSERASGAGTQYF
TRBV7-9	TRBJ2-3	CASSLGTGDTQYF
TRBV20-1	TRBJ1-1	CSAIGNTEAFF
TRBV5-6	TRBJ2-2	CASSFDTGTGELFF
TRBV9	TRBJ2-7	CASSLGQTSSYEQYF
TRBV25-1	TRBJ1-2	CASSRQGAYTF
TRBV18	TRBJ2-5	CASSPGSGGSETQYF
TRBV2	TRBJ2-7	CASSVQGHEQYF
TRBV5-4	TRBJ2-1	CASSLGVEQFF
TRBV10-3	TRBJ2-7	CAISERTGASSYEQYF
TRBV12-3/TRBV12-4	TRBJ1-4	CASSSGDREKLFF
TRBV5-1	TRBJ2-7	CASSFMTSGGSSSSYEQYF
TRBV11-2	TRBJ2-7	CASSLVGTWEQYF
TRBV6-5	TRBJ1-2	CASSWDRYYGYTF
TRBV5-4	TRBJ2-2	CASSPGTPKPGELFF
TRBV19	TRBJ1-1	CASSLLAARTEAFF
TRBV4-3	TRBJ2-3	CASSPTGLRTDTQYF
TRBV2	TRBJ2-7	CATLHRLEGASGRGTYEQYF
TRBV3-1/TRBV3-2	TRBJ1-1	CASSPTGVTEAFF
TRBV6-5	TRBJ1-4	CASSYRYRLYNEKLFF
TRBV6-5	TRBJ2-3	CATYTGGGTTDTQYF
TRBV6-1	TRBJ1-5	CASSKIGTVGQPQHF
TRBV6-6	TRBJ1-5	CASSYSMETNQPQHF
TRBV29-1	TRBJ1-2	CSVASGYGYTF
TRBV21-1	TRBJ1-5	CASSKGPGICNQPQHF
TRBV24-1	TRBJ2-5	CATSDPPRDLSFTVETQYF
TRBV19	TRBJ1-6	CASSSRDRGRNSPLHF
TRBV18	TRBJ2-3	CASSHGLVPVDTQYF
TRBV18	TRBJ2-5	CASSPQDRFEETQYF
TRBV7-9	TRBJ2-2	CASSYYYGTGSNTGELFF
TRBV10-2	TRBJ2-7	CASMMAGGSEQYF
TRBV28	TRBJ2-7	CASSFTSGTYEQYF
TRBV6-2/TRBV6-3	TRBJ2-2	CASTYRRGSHTGELFF
TRBV6-5	TRBJ2-7	CASSYNRGFAEQYF
TRBV2	TRBJ1-1	CASRVRTGDTEAFF
TRBV19	TRBJ2-7	CASSASRGSWSYEQYF
TRBV13	TRBJ2-4	CASSLTLGGLAKNIQYF
TRBV30	TRBJ1-5	CAWGSAGGPKHF
TRBV24-1	TRBJ2-7	CATSDPRSGSGEQYF
TRBV7-6	TRBJ1-1	CASSYLTGTEAFF
TRBV7-6	TRBJ2-3	CASSSTRGTHTDTQYF
TRBV4-1	TRBJ2-1	CASSQISGGNEQFF
TRBV6-2/TRBV6-3	TRBJ1-5	CASSYYSLNQPQHF
TRBV6-2/TRBV6-3	TRBJ2-7	CASSPRVGEQYF
TRBV5-1	TRBJ2-7	CASTWDFSSSYEQYF
TRBV7-2	TRBJ2-3	CASSSLAGASTDTQYF
TRBV28	TRBJ2-1	CASSQAGTGAYNEQFF
TRBV9	TRBJ2-1	CASSVDRDSNEQFF
TRBV3-1/TRBV3-2	TRBJ1-1	CASSQSGQGSTEAFF
TRBV7-2	TRBJ2-7	CASSFKGQGAGEQYF
TRBV7-8	TRBJ1-2	CASSLLTGRMGYTF
TRBV5-6	TRBJ1-5	CASTERSGVGNQPQHF
TRBV9	TRBJ1-6	CASSVAPDRGSPLHF
TRBV19	TRBJ2-7	CASSHPWTGRYEQYF
TRBV5-4	TRBJ1-6	CASSLAGNYNSPLHF
TRBV4-2	TRBJ2-3	CASSPHRGLLSAGNTQYF
TRBV6-6	TRBJ1-6	CASRLGVFYSPLHF
TRBV2	TRBJ1-4	CASSEVGGGEKLFF